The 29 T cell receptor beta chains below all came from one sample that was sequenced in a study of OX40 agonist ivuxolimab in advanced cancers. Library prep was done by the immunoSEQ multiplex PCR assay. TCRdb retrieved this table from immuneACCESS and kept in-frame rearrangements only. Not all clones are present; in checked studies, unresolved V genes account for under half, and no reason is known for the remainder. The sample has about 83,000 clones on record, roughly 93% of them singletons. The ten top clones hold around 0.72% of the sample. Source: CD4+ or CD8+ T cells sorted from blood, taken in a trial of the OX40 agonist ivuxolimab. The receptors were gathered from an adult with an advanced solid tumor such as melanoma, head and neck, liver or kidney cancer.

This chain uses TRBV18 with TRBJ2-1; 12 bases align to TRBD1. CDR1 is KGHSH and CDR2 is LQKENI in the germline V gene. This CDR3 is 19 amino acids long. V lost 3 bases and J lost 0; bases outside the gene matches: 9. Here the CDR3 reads CASSPPGTGGGSSYNEQFF. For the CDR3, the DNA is TGTGCCAGCTCACCCCCCGGGACAGGGGGCGGGAGCTCCTACAATGAGCAGTTCTTC.

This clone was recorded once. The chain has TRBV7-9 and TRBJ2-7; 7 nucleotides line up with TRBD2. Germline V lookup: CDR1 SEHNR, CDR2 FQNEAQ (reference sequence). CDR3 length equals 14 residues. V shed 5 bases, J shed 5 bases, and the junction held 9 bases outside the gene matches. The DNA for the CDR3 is TGTGCCAGCAGCAGCCATTCTAGCGGAGACGAGCAGTACTTC. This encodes CASSSHSSGDEQYF.

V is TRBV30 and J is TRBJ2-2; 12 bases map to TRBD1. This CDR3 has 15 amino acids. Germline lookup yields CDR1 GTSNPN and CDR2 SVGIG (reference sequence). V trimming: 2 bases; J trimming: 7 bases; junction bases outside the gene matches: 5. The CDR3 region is CAWSLGTGGIGELFF. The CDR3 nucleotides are TGTGCCTGGAGTCTAGGGACAGGGGGCATCGGGGAGCTGTTTTTT.

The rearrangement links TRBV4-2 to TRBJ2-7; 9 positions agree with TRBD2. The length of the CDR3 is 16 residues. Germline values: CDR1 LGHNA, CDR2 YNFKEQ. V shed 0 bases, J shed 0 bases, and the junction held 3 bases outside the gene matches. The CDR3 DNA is TGTGCCAGCAGCCAAGAAGCGGGGGGTCTCTCCTACGAGCAGTACTTC. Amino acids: CASSQEAGGLSYEQYF.

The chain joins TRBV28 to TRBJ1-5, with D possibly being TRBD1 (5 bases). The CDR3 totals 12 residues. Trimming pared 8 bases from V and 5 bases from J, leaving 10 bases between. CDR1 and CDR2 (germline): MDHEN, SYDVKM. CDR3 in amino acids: CASRRGDQPQHF. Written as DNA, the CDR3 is TGTGCCAGCCGGAGGGGCGATCAGCCCCAGCATTTT.

The CDR3 DNA follows: TGCGCCAGCAGCCGGACAGGGGGCGACTATGGCTACACCTTC. Protein product: CASSRTGGDYGYTF. This chain joins TRBV10-2 and TRBJ1-2; TRBD1 matches 11 bases. The CDR3 runs 14 residues. With 6 bases clipped from V and 3 bases from J, the junction kept 3 bases outside the gene matches. The germline CDR1 and CDR2 sequences are WSHSY and SAAADI.

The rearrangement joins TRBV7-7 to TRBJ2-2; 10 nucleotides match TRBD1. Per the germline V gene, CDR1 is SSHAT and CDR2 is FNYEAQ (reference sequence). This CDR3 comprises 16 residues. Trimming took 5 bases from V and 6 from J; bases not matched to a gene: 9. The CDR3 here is CASSPRQGAFAGELFF. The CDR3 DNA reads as TGTGCCAGCAGCCCACGACAGGGGGCGTTCGCCGGGGAGCTGTTTTTT.

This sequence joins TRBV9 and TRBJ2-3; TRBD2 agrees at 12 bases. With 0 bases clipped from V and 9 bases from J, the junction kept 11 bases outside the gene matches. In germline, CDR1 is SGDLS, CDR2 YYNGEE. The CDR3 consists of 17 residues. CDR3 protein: CASSVGLAGALTETQYF. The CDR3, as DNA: TGTGCCAGCAGCGTAGGACTAGCGGGGGCCCTCACGGAGACGCAGTATTTT.

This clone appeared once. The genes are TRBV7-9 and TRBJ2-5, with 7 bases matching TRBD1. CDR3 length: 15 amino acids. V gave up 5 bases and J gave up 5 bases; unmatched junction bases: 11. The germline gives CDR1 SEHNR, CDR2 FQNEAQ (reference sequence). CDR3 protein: CASSPLGQDGETQYF. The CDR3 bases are TGTGCCAGCAGCCCCCTAGGACAGGATGGGGAGACCCAGTACTTC.

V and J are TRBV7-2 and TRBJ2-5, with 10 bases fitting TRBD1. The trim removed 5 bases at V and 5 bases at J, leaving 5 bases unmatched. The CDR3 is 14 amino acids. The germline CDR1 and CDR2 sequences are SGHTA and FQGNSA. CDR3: CASSQTGGAETQYF. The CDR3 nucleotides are TGTGCCAGCAGCCAGACAGGGGGCGCTGAGACCCAGTACTTC.

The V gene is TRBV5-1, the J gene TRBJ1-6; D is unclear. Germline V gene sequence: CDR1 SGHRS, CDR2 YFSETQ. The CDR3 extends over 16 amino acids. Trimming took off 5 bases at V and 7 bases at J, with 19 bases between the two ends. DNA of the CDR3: TGCGCCAGCAGTCGCTGGGCAGCCGGGGAGAATTCACCCCTCCACTTT. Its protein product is CASSRWAAGENSPLHF.

The CDR3 sequence is CASSLASGGYTGELFF. The CDR3, as DNA: TGTGCCAGCAGCTTGGCTAGCGGGGGGTATACCGGGGAGCTGTTTTTT. The chain is built from TRBV5-4 and TRBJ2-2; 11 nucleotides align to TRBD2. Trimming cost V 0 bases and J 5 bases; bases outside gene matches: 3. The germline CDR1 and CDR2 sequences are SGHNT and YYREEE (reference sequence). The CDR3 extends over 16 amino acids.

CDR3 in DNA: TGTGCCAGCAGCCACGACAGAGTCACAGATACGCAGTATTTT. It codes for CASSHDRVTDTQYF. This chain links TRBV28 with TRBJ2-3; D perhaps matches TRBD1 (5 bases). V was trimmed by 6 bases and J by 2 bases, leaving 12 bases between them. The germline V gene has CDR1 MDHEN and CDR2 SYDVKM. CDR3 length equals 14 residues.

The CDR3 nucleotides are TGTGCCAGCAGGAGGGGATCCGGGGAGCTGTTTTTT. It specifies CASRRGSGELFF. The V call is TRBV27, the J call TRBJ2-2, with D perhaps being TRBD1 or TRBD2 (5 bases each). The CDR3 is 12 residues long. Germline V gene sequence: CDR1 MNHEY, CDR2 SMNVEV (reference sequence). Trimming took 6 bases from V and 6 from J, leaving 8 bases between them.

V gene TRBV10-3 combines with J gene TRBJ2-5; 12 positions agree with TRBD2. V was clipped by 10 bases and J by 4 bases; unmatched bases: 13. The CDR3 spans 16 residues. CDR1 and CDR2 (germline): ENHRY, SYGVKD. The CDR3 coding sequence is TGTGCCACAGAGACTAGCGGGGGAACCGGGGGAGAGACCCAGTACTTC. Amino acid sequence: CATETSGGTGGETQYF.

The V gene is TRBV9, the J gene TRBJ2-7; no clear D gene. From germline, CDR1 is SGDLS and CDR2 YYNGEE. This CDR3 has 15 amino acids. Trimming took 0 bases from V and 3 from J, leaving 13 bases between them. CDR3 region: CASSVGINTGYEQYF. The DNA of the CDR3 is TGTGCCAGCAGCGTAGGAATCAACACGGGCTACGAGCAGTACTTC. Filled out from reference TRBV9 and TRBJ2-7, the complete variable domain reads DSGVTQTPKHLITATGQRVTLRCSPRSGDLSVYWYQQSLDQGLQFLIQYYNGEERAKGNILERFSAQQFPDLHSELNLSSLELGDSALYFCASSVGINTGYEQYFGPGTRLTVT.

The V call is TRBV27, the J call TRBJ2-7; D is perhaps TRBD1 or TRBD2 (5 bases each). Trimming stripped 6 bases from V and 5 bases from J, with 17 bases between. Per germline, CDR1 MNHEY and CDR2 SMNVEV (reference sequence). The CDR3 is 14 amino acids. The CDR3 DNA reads TGTGCCAGCAGCAGATTGGCAGGGACCCACGAGCAGTACTTC. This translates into CASSRLAGTHEQYF.

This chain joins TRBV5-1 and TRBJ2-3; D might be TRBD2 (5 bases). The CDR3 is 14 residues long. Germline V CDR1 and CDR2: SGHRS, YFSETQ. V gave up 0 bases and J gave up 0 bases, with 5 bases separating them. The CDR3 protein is CASSLGGSTDTQYF. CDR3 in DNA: TGCGCCAGCAGCTTGGGCGGGAGCACAGATACGCAGTATTTT.

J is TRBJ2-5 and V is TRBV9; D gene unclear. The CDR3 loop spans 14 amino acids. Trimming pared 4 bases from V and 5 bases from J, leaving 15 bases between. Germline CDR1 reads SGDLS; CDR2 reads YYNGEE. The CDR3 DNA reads TGTGCCAGCAGCCCCCAAGGGCAGGTTGAGACCCAGTACTTC. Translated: CASSPQGQVETQYF.

CDR3 coding DNA: TGCGCCAGCAGCTTGGCTTGGGCGGCAGATACGCAGTATTTT. Its translation: CASSLAWAADTQYF. The V and J genes are TRBV5-1 and TRBJ2-3; D is uncertain. The germline V gene has CDR1 SGHRS and CDR2 YFSETQ. Deletions cut 0 bases from V and 4 bases from J, with 9 bases between. CDR3 size: 14 residues. Together with reference TRBV5-1 and TRBJ2-3, the CDR3 gives the full variable domain: KAGVTQTPRYLIKTRGQQVTLSCSPISGHRSVSWYQQTPGQGLQFLFEYFSETQRNKGNFPGRFSGRQFSNSRSEMNVSTLELGDSALYLCASSLAWAADTQYFGPGTRLTVL.

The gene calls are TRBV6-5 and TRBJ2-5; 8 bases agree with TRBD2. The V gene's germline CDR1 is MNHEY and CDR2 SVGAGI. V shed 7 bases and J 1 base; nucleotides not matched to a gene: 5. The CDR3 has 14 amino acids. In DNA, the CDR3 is TGTGCCAGCAAAGGGGCGGGGGGCCAAGAGACCCAGTACTTC. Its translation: CASKGAGGQETQYF.

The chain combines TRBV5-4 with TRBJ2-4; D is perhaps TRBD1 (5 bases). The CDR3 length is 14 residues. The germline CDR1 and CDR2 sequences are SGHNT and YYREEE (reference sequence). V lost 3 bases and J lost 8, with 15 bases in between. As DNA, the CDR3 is TGTGCCAGCAGCTCAAGGGGTACGAGCGACATTCAGTACTTC. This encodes CASSSRGTSDIQYF.

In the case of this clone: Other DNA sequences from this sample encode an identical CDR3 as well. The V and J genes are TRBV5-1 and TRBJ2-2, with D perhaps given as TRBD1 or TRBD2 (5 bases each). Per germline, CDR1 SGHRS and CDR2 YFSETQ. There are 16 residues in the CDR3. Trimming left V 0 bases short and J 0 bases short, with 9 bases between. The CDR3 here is CASSLGGTANTGELFF. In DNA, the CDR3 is TGCGCCAGCAGCTTGGGTGGGACGGCGAACACCGGGGAGCTGTTTTTT.

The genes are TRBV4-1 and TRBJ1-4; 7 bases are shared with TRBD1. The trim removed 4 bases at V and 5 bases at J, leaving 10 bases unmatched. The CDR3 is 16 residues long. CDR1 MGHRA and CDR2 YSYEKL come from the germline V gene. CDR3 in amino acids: CASSRVAGTANEKLFF. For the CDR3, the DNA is TGCGCCAGCAGCCGAGTTGCCGGGACAGCAAATGAAAAACTGTTTTTT.

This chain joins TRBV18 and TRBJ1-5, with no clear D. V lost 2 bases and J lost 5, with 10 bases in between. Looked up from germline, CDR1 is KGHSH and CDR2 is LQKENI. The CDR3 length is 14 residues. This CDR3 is CASSPTSGDQPQHF. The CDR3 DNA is TGTGCCAGCTCACCAACGTCGGGAGATCAGCCCCAGCATTTT.

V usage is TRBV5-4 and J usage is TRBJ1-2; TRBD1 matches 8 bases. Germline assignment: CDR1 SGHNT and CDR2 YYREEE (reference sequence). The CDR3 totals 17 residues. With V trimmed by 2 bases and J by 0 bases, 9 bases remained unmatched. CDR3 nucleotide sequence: TGTGCCAGCAGCTTTCCTGTCCCGGGACAGGCTAACTATGGCTACACCTTC. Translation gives CASSFPVPGQANYGYTF.

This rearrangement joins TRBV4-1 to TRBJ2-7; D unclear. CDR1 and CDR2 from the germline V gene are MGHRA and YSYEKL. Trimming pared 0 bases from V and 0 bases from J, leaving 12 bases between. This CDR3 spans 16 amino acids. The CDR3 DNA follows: TGCGCCAGCAGCCAAGATCACATTGATAGCTCCTACGAGCAGTACTTC. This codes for CASSQDHIDSSYEQYF.

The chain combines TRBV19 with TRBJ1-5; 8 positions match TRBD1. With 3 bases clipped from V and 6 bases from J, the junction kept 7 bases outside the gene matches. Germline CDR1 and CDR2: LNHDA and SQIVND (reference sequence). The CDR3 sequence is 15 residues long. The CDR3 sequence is CASSIGPGGGQPQHF. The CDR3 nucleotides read TGTGCCAGTAGTATCGGGCCAGGGGGCGGTCAGCCCCAGCATTTT.

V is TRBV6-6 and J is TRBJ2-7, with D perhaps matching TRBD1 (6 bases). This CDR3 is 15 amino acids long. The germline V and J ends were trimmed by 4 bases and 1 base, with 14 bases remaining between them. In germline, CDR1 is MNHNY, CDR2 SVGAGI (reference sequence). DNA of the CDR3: TGTGCCAGCAGTTCGTCGACAGGCGGATCCTACGAGCAGTACTTC. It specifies CASSSSTGGSYEQYF.